Sequencing of this T cell receptor (beta chain) was carried out in a study of T cells in narcolepsy. Looking at the study overall: Donors had narcolepsy type 1 or type 2, or were healthy controls. General observations from the study: Reportedly, autoreactive clonotypes were serially detected in patients' blood but not controls'. Autoreactive clone sequences were missing from some blood memory CD4+ repertoires. Comparing one patient's CSF and blood CD4+ clonotypes highlighted HCRT- and TRIB2-specific autoreactive clonotypes.

Germline-derived CDR1 and CDR2 are SNHLY and FYNNEI. The CDR3 length is 14 residues. Deletions cut 1 base from V and 14 bases from J, with 20 bases between. A single count supports this clone. No antigen is known for it. Measured with immunoSEQ multiplex PCR; TCRdb has only the in-frame clones, and not every one. The sample includes tens of thousands of clones, approximately 85% of them seen just once. This chain joins TRBV2 and TRBJ1-2; D possibly corresponds to TRBD1 (5 bases). The origin of this receptor is a human donor with narcolepsy. Sequencing used CD45RA- memory CD4+ T cells from PBMCs. Here the CDR3 DNA reads TGTGCCAGCAGTGAAGGAGGACACCGCGGGAAGGGGACCTTC. Amino acids: CASSEGGHRGKGTF.